The 20 T cell receptor beta chains given below trace back to one sample, sequenced in a study of CD8+ T cells in alopecia areata (dated by TCRdb to the late 2010s). The library was made by the immunoSEQ multiplex PCR assay. To provide template for TCR sequencing, every sample had RNA extracted and reverse transcribed into cDNA. TCRdb re-hosts the immuneACCESS table, in-frame sequences only. Its copies lack some clones; in the studies checked, an unresolved V gene accounts for under half of them, and the cause for the rest is not known. In this sample the table shows more than 90,000 clones, and no singletons are among them. The top ten constitute 20% of the sample. Sequencing was performed on lesional skin. These receptors were obtained from a C3H/HeJ mouse with alopecia areata. With respect to MHC, this strain carries the haplotype H2-k.

This clone was seen only a few times. The protein recorded in TCRdb does not match the translated DNA at residue 13; the protein presented here comes from translating the DNA. Genes and germline are mouse. The CDR3 here is CASSPSGTNSGNTLYF. The sequenced CDR3 bases are TGTGCCAGCAGCCCCTCCGGGACAAATTCTGGAAATACG. The chain joins TRBV13-3 to TRBJ1-3; D possibly corresponds to TRBD1 (6 bases). The CDR3 end falls 3 residues outside the read, so it is completed with the germline J gene. V shed 5 bases and J shed 0 bases, with 15 bases lying between them. CDR1 and CDR2 (germline): NNHDY, SYVADS. The CDR3 contains 16 residues.

Comments on this clone: Mouse names are used for the genes. Read data end 4 residues before the CDR3 end; the end is taken from the germline J gene. The gene calls are TRBV17 and TRBJ2-1; 10 bases align to TRBD2. This CDR3 contains 14 residues. In germline, CDR1 is MNHDT, CDR2 YYDKIL. CDR3 protein: CASSRTGGWAEQFF. The CDR3 bases that were read are TGTGCTAGCAGTAGGACTGGGGGGTGGGCT.

Notes on this clone: Any gene name here is a mouse gene name. The CDR3 loop is CTCSALRDTSQNTLYF. The sequenced part of the CDR3 DNA is TGCACCTGCAGTGCACTCCGGGACACCAGTCAAAAC. The chain carries TRBV1 and TRBJ2-4, with D perhaps TRBD1 (6 bases). From the germline J gene comes the end of the CDR3, since the read stops 4 residues before it. CDR3 length equals 16 residues. Trimming shortened V by 2 bases and J by 0 bases, and 12 bases separated the two germline ends. CDR1 NSQYPW and CDR2 LRSPGD come from the germline V gene (reference sequence).

This clone was seen a handful of times. Mouse gene names and germline throughout. The read gets to within 4 residues of the CDR3 end, and the germline J gene fills in the rest. The chain combines TRBV1 with TRBJ2-7, with 7 bases that match TRBD2. Germline V gene data show CDR1 as NSQYPW and CDR2 as LRSPGD (reference sequence). V was clipped by 0 bases and J by 3 bases; unmatched bases: 5. The CDR3 loop spans 15 amino acids. CDR3 sequence: CTCSADPWGNYEQYF. CDR3 DNA, as far as it was read: TGCACCTGCAGTGCAGATCCCTGGGGGAACTAT.

This clone ranks as medium-sized (0.01 to 0.1%). Any gene name here is a mouse gene name. The read halts 4 residues ahead of the CDR3 end, with the missing end drawn from the germline J gene. The gene calls are TRBV13-3 and TRBJ2-7, with D hard to call. The germline CDR1 and CDR2 sequences are NNHDY and SYVADS. This CDR3 comprises 12 residues. The covered CDR3 bases are TGTGCCAGCAGTGAACGCAGTTAT. This codes for CASSERSY. The CDR3 in full is CASSERSYEQYF.

A word on this clone: The gene names here belong to mouse. The DNA ends 4 residues before the CDR3 does, and the rest of the CDR3 is filled in from the germline J gene. The V gene is TRBV16, the J gene TRBJ2-1; TRBD1 matches at 10 bases. The germline gives CDR1 SGHSA, CDR2 FRNQAP. This CDR3 is built from 15 residues. V shed 1 base, J shed 5 bases, and the junction held 2 bases outside the gene matches. CDR3 loop: CASSLGTGGDAEQFF. The sequenced part of the CDR3 DNA is TGTGCAAGCAGCTTAGGGACAGGGGGAGATGCT.

This clone showed up many times. Gene names are mouse gene names. The CDR3 is cut off 4 residues early in the read; its end comes from the germline J gene. The chain couples TRBV13-3 to TRBJ1-4; 8 bases map to TRBD1. CDR3 length equals 14 residues. Germline V gives CDR1 NNHDY, CDR2 SYVADS. CDR3 in amino acids: CASSEGQGGERLFF. The sequenced part of the CDR3 DNA is TGTGCCAGCAGTGAAGGACAGGGAGGCGAA.

This clone came up a few times. Gene and germline names: mouse. The DNA read from the CDR3 is TGTGCCAGCAGTGGACAGGGGGGAGCA. It translates to CASSGQGGA. The complete CDR3 sequence is CASSGQGGAEVFF. This sequence joins TRBV13-3 and TRBJ1-1; 9 nucleotides agree with TRBD1. The read ends 4 residues early relative to the CDR3; the germline J gene fills the gap. Germline lookup yields CDR1 NNHDY and CDR2 SYVADS. The CDR3 has 13 residues.

This clone was found a few times. The genes are named according to mouse. The DNA ends 4 residues before the CDR3 does, and the rest of the CDR3 is filled in from the germline J gene. This chain joins TRBV13-3 and TRBJ2-2; 8 nucleotides match TRBD1. CDR1 is NNHDY, CDR2 SYVADS, per germline. V trimming: 3 bases; J trimming: 4 bases; junction bases outside the gene matches: 5. CDR3 length: 15 amino acids. The covered CDR3 bases are TGTGCCAGCAGTGGGGCAGGGGGCCGCACCGGG. It yields the protein CASSGAGGRTG. The whole CDR3 protein is CASSGAGGRTGQLYF.

About this clone: Genes and germline come from the mouse. Sequencing ends 4 residues short of the CDR3 end; the germline J gene provides the rest. J is TRBJ2-3 and V is TRBV16, with 7 bases lining up with TRBD1. Germline loops: CDR1 SGHSA, CDR2 FRNQAP. This CDR3 is 14 amino acids long. CDR3 loop: CASSLSQGEETLYF. The sequenced CDR3 bases are TGTGCAAGCAGCTTAAGCCAGGGGGAAGAA.

This clone occurred a few times. Gene names and germline match the mouse. Coverage ceases 4 residues before the CDR3 finishes, and the germline J gene fills in the end. The chain combines TRBV13-3 with TRBJ2-7, with 9 bases identical to TRBD2. Looked up from germline, CDR1 is NNHDY and CDR2 is SYVADS. The CDR3 length is 14 residues. Unmatched junction bases numbered 4, after V lost 5 bases and J lost 1 base. The part of the CDR3 DNA that was read is TGTGCCAGCAGGCGCTGGGGGGGGTCCTAT. It translates to CASRRWGGSY. The complete CDR3 reads CASRRWGGSYEQYF.

There are a few counts of this clone. Gene names refer to mouse genes. The CDR3 sequence: CTCSAPGQGGQNTLYF. The CDR3 DNA, read in part, is TGCACCTGCAGTGCACCGGGACAGGGTGGTCAAAAC. This chain connects TRBV1 to TRBJ2-4, with TRBD1 matching over 9 bases. The read ends 4 residues shy of where the CDR3 ends; the end is completed using the germline J gene. V lost 2 bases and J lost 1; bases outside the gene matches: 4. Germline V gives CDR1 NSQYPW, CDR2 LRSPGD (reference sequence). The CDR3 is 16 residues long.

This clone was found a few times. The genes are named according to mouse. The read ends 4 residues shy of where the CDR3 ends; the end is completed using the germline J gene. The rearrangement uses TRBV13-3 and TRBJ2-1; the D gene is possibly TRBD1 (6 bases). Germline CDR1 is NNHDY and CDR2 is SYVADS. This CDR3 is built from 14 residues. V lost 2 bases to trimming and J lost 5 bases, with 11 bases between them. CDR3: CASSDGEGDAEQFF. The part of the CDR3 DNA that was read is TGTGCCAGCAGTGACGGGGAGGGGGATGCT.

As concerns this clone: The gene symbols are mouse symbols. The read gets to within 4 residues of the CDR3 end, and the germline J gene fills in the rest. V usage is TRBV13-2 and J usage is TRBJ2-7; 10 positions agree with TRBD2. The CDR3 covers 13 residues. V was clipped by 4 bases and J by 3 bases; unmatched bases: 1. Looked up from germline, CDR1 is NNHNN and CDR2 is SYGAGS (reference sequence). The sequenced part of the CDR3 DNA is TGTGCCAGCGGTTGGGACTGGGGCTAT. Its protein product is CASGWDWGY. The full-length CDR3 reads as CASGWDWGYEQYF.

For this clone: Any gene name here is a mouse gene name. The read terminates 4 residues before the CDR3 end, so the remaining end is supplied by the germline J gene. The chain joins TRBV5 to TRBJ2-1, with 10 nucleotides matching TRBD2. The CDR3 spans 15 residues. V lost 4 bases, J lost 4 bases, and 4 bases stayed unmatched. Germline V gene data show CDR1 as LGHNA and CDR2 as YNLKQL (reference sequence). The covered CDR3 bases are TGTGCCAGCAGCCGACTGGGGGGTCTTTATGCT. Translating gives CASSRLGGLYA. Given in full, the CDR3 is CASSRLGGLYAEQFF.

This clone was detected only a few times. Mouse germline and gene names are used. Read data end 4 residues before the CDR3 end; the end is taken from the germline J gene. This chain links TRBV1 with TRBJ2-3; D might be TRBD1 (6 bases). In germline, CDR1 is NSQYPW, CDR2 LRSPGD (reference sequence). The CDR3 covers 13 residues. Trimming pared 5 bases from V and 3 bases from J, leaving 9 bases between. The CDR3 bases that were read are TGCACCTGCAGTCCGGGACAAGCAGAA. Its protein product is CTCSPGQAE. The full CDR3 sequence reads CTCSPGQAETLYF. Full variable domain (remainder filled in from reference TRBV1 and TRBJ2-3): VTLLEQNPRWRLVPRGQAVNLRCILKNSQYPWMSWYQQDLQKQLQWLFTLRSPGDKEVKSLPGADYLATRVTDTELRLQVANMSQGRTLYCTCSPGQAETLYFGSGTRLTVL.

This clone was observed at least ten times. Gene names are the mouse ones. Sequencing ends 4 residues short of the CDR3 end; the germline J gene provides the rest. Within the sample, other DNA sequences also encode this same CDR3. The genes are TRBV13-3 and TRBJ2-1; TRBD2 aligns across 7 bases. The CDR3 covers 15 residues. The V gene's germline CDR1 is NNHDY and CDR2 SYVADS. Germline trimming cut 3 bases from V and 0 bases from J; bases unmatched to any gene: 3. Partial CDR3 DNA: TGTGCCAGCAGTGGACTGGGTCCTAACTATGCT. Protein: CASSGLGPNYA. The full CDR3 protein is CASSGLGPNYAEQFF.

Notes on this clone: Germline and genes here are mouse. The read terminates 4 residues before the CDR3 end, so the remaining end is supplied by the germline J gene. This chain connects TRBV13-3 to TRBJ2-1; possibly TRBD1 for D (5 bases). This CDR3 region has 15 residues. CDR1 NNHDY and CDR2 SYVADS come from the germline V gene. Trimming pared 5 bases from V and 0 bases from J, leaving 12 bases between. The sequenced CDR3 bases are TGTGCCAGCAGGGGCGAGGGGAATAACTATGCT. The encoded protein is CASRGEGNNYA. Given in full, the CDR3 is CASRGEGNNYAEQFF.

This clone was observed at least ten times. The gene symbols are mouse symbols. The sequence runs out 4 residues before the end of the CDR3; the remainder is reconstructed from the germline J gene. Other DNA sequences of this sample code for an identical CDR3. The V and J genes are TRBV1 and TRBJ2-2; TRBD1 matches 9 bases. The CDR3 totals 14 residues. Trimming took 4 bases from V and 4 from J; bases not matched to a gene: 1. CDR1 NSQYPW and CDR2 LRSPGD come from the germline V gene (reference sequence). This chain's CDR3 is CTCSDRGRTGQLYF. CDR3 bases read: TGCACCTGCAGTGACAGGGGGCGCACCGGG.

On this clone: Mouse gene names apply. The sequenced fragment ends 4 residues before the CDR3 boundary, so the rest is inferred from the germline J gene. The rearrangement joins TRBV19 to TRBJ2-1, with 8 bases that match TRBD1. V lost 5 bases to trimming and J lost 5 bases; unmatched junction nucleotides: 6. CDR3 size: 14 residues. From germline, CDR1 is FNHDT and CDR2 SITEND (reference sequence). The CDR3 region is CASSQTGGNAEQFF. The DNA read from the CDR3 is TGTGCCAGCAGCCAAACAGGGGGAAATGCT.